Listed below are T cell receptor beta chains from one sample, sequenced in a study of blood T cell repertoires in COVID-19. Method: immunoSEQ multiplex PCR; TCRdb's copy keeps in-frame clones and lacks some. Altogether roughly 100,000 clones are present, less than 80% being singletons, with the ten largest covering 6.2%. Input material: peripheral blood. The receptors come from a man older than 75 with COVID-19, enrolled during active disease. CDR3s include the opening cysteine and the closing phenylalanine or tryptophan. Fields, in order: D gene, clone size, J gene, V gene, CDR3 DNA, CDR3 protein. The D gene is left open where the match is weak. Rows may omit the clone size; those that give it use once, few, many or a size class.

TRBD2	NA	TRBJ2-1	TRBV2	TGTGCCAGCAGTGAAAATAGCGGGAGGGCCGGCGTCACTGAGCAGTTCTTC	CASSENSGRAGVTEQFF
TRBD1	NA	TRBJ1-2	TRBV5-1	TGCGCCAGCAGCTTGGCGGGACAGGGACTCGATGGCTACACCTTC	CASSLAGQGLDGYTF
TRBD1	NA	TRBJ2-3	TRBV6-5	TGTGCCAGCAGTTACGGCCAGGTTGACAGGGCGCGGTATTTT	CASSYGQVDRARYF
NA	NA	TRBJ2-1	TRBV28	TGTGCCAGCAGCTTGTACGGCCTACTAAAACAGTTCTTC	CASSLYGLLKQFF
TRBD1	NA	TRBJ1-1	TRBV29-1	TGCAGCGTTTCGGACAGGGACACTGAAGCTTTCTTT	CSVSDRDTEAFF
TRBD2	few	TRBJ2-1	TRBV10-3	TGTGCCATCAGTGAGTCTTTAGCGGGGTACAATGAGCAGTTCTTC	CAISESLAGYNEQFF
NA	few	TRBJ2-7	TRBV9	TGTGCCAGCAGCGTAGGCGTTTCCTACGAGCAGTACTTC	CASSVGVSYEQYF
NA	NA	TRBJ2-2	TRBV14	TGTGCCAGCAGCCCCCAGTACGCCGGGGAGCTGTTTTTT	CASSPQYAGELFF
TRBD1	NA	TRBJ1-4	TRBV30	TGTGCCTGGAGTTTTGGGACAGGGGGCAACGGTCGAAAACTGTTTTTT	CAWSFGTGGNGRKLFF
NA	few	TRBJ2-2	TRBV15	TGTGCCACCAGCAGAGATTATAAGCGAGCGAACACCGGGGAGCTGTTTTTT	CATSRDYKRANTGELFF
NA	few	TRBJ1-1	TRBV4-1	TGCGCCAGCAGCCAAGATTGGGGCACACGAATCGAAGCTTTCTTT	CASSQDWGTRIEAFF
NA	NA	TRBJ1-1	TRBV4-1	TGCGCCAGCAGTCAACAGCGGGGGAACACTGAAGCTTTCTTT	CASSQQRGNTEAFF
NA	NA	TRBJ1-5	TRBV6-5	TGTGCCAGCAGAACTTTGGACAGAGGGCCCCAGCATTTT	CASRTLDRGPQHF
TRBD1	NA	TRBJ1-1	TRBV6-6	TGTGCCAGCAGCTACGGACAGGCCCGAACTGAAGCTTTCTTT	CASSYGQARTEAFF
NA	NA	TRBJ2-5	TRBV7-3	TGTGCCAGCAGCCCTCTTCCCCCAGGGCTTGGCCAAGAGACCCAGTACTTC	CASSPLPPGLGQETQYF
TRBD2	once	TRBJ2-7	TRBV7-2	TGTGCCAGCAGAAAGACTAGCAGCTCCTACGAGCAGTACTTC	CASRKTSSSYEQYF
TRBD1	NA	TRBJ1-5	TRBV4-3	TGCGCCAGCAGCCAAGACAGGGGGGTTTCTCAGCCCCAGCATTTT	CASSQDRGVSQPQHF
NA	NA	TRBJ2-6	TRBV2	TGTGCCAGCGATAGGGGACTGACAGACGGATCCTCTGGGGCCAACGTCCTGACTTTC	CASDRGLTDGSSGANVLTF
TRBD1	few	TRBJ1-3	TRBV28	TGTGCCAGCAGCGTACCGGGACAGTGGGGAAACACCATATATTTT	CASSVPGQWGNTIYF
TRBD1	NA	TRBJ1-2	TRBV18	TGTGCCAGCTCACAGGGGGCGCAGGCAAACTATGGCTACACCTTC	CASSQGAQANYGYTF
TRBD1	NA	TRBJ2-7	TRBV3-1/TRBV3-2	TGTGCCAGCAGCCAGAGACACAGGGGGCGCTTCTACGAGCAGTACTTC	CASSQRHRGRFYEQYF
TRBD1	NA	TRBJ2-3	TRBV28	TGTGCCAGCAGCACTTTCCGGGACAGGGGGCTTTTGGATACGCAGTATTTT	CASSTFRDRGLLDTQYF